This T cell receptor beta chain appears in the sequencing data of a study of shared clonotypes between healthy human individuals. CDR1 is SGDLS and CDR2 is YYNGEE in the germline V gene. V dropped 3 bases and J dropped 2 bases, with 8 bases sitting between them. This CDR3 is 14 amino acids long. This clone occurred once. The antigen remains unidentified. The sample has other DNA sequences that encode this CDR3 too. In the authors' methods: As immunoSEQ supplied junction-only sequences (without quality scores), filtering differed. Sequencing was performed with immunoSEQ multiplex PCR; in TCRdb, only in-frame clones are kept and a portion is missing. D and trimming were read from the DNA, whereas the V and J calls and clone size are those reported in that table. The data show fewer than 2.5 million clones, roughly 93% seen once. Broader study findings: Non-shared clonotypes had lower generation probabilities than those shared by all four donors. Naive subsets, compared against memory subsets, generally had larger estimated richness values.

CD4+ cells underwent separation, giving CD45RA+ naive and CD45RA-negative memory subsets. This rearrangement joins TRBV9 to TRBJ2-2; a weak D match, TRBD2 (5 bases). Sequencing was carried out using naive CD4+ T cells from PBMCs. Subset specified: CD45RA+ positively selected. The source of this sequence is a young man in good health. Some clones in this sample may be carry-over from other donors' samples. The CDR3 here is CASSADSNTGELFF. The CDR3 coding sequence is TGTGCCAGCAGCGCGGACTCTAACACCGGGGAGCTGTTTTTT.